The sequence of this TCR beta chain was determined in a study of control samples from healthy donors and cancer patients. The data were produced by immunoSEQ multiplex PCR, yet TCRdb's version contains in-frame clones alone and is incomplete. The table records under 65,000 clones, around 93% of them present only once. CDR3 size: 14 residues. Trimming took 6 bases from V and 2 from J; bases not matched to a gene: 5. The germline V gene encodes CDR1 MNHEY and CDR2 SVGAGI. The TCR sequence derives from a man aged 25-45 years with colorectal cancer. The V gene is TRBV6-5, the J gene TRBJ2-7; 9 positions agree with TRBD1. The specimen was PBMCs. CDR3 DNA: TGTGCCAGCAGGGGGGGACAGGGTGCCTACGAGCAGTACTTC. Its translation is CASRGGQGAYEQYF.